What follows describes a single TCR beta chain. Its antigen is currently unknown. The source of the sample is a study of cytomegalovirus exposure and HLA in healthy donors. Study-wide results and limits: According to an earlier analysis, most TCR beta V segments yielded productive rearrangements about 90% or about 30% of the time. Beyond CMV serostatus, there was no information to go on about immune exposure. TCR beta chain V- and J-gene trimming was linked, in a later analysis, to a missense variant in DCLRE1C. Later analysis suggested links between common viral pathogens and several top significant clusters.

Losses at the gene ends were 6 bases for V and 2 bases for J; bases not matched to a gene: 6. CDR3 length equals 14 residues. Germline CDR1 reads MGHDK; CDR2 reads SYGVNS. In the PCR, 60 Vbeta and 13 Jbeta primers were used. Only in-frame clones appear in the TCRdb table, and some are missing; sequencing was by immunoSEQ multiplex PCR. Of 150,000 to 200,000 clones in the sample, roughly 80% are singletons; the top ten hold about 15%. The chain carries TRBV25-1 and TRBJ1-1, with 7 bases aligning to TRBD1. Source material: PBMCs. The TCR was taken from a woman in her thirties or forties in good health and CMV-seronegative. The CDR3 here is CASRPGGINTEAFF. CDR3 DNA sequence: TGTGCCAGCAGACCAGGGGGAATTAACACTGAAGCTTTCTTT.